This T cell receptor beta chain was sequenced in a study of OX40 agonist ivuxolimab in advanced cancers. The study, taken as a whole, reports: CD8+ T cells were the subset that, on average, had more expanded clones than CD4+.

A note on this clone: Its matching antigen is unknown.

The method was immunoSEQ multiplex PCR; TCRdb's version includes in-frame clones alone and lacks a portion of them. The sample comprises about 29,000 clones, 80% to 95% of which are singletons, and about 9% rests with the top ten. The receptor's source is an adult with an advanced solid tumor such as melanoma, head and neck, liver or kidney cancer. This specimen was CD4+ or CD8+ T cells sorted from blood, taken in a trial of the OX40 agonist ivuxolimab.

CDR3 loop: CASSLGGPQFYEQYF. The CDR3 nucleotides read TGTGCCAGCAGCTTGGGGGGACCCCAATTCTACGAGCAGTACTTC. The rearrangement uses TRBV5-4 and TRBJ2-7; D is possibly TRBD1 or TRBD2 (5 bases each). The CDR3 has 15 amino acids. Trimming took 0 bases from V and 3 from J, leaving 13 bases between them. Germline V lookup: CDR1 SGHNT, CDR2 YYREEE (reference sequence).